The sequence of this T cell receptor beta chain was determined in a study of CD8+ T cells in alopecia areata. Background on the study: Treated patients were dosed with oral tofacitinib, taking 5 to 10 mg twice daily. General observations from the study: Patients displayed less clarity in TCR sharing than mice, a finding possibly related to HLA. The presence of one nonresponder keeps the tie between baseline CD8+ expansion and response uncertain.

Isolated RNA was reverse transcribed into cDNA used as the sequencing template. The repertoire was sequenced with immunoSEQ multiplex PCR; TCRdb's copy has only in-frame clones and lacks some. The table records around 190,000 clones, approximately 57% of them present only once. This clone was detected once. The antigen is unknown. J lost 4 bases, V lost 0 bases, and 6 bases had no gene match. The CDR3 has 16 residues. The germline gives CDR1 SGHTA, CDR2 FQGTGA. Described treatment: oral pan-JAK inhibitor, 5-10 mg twice daily. Sample: CD4+ T cells sorted from blood, taken at week 24, from a patient treated with tofacitinib. The TCR comes from a human donor with alopecia areata. The J gene is TRBJ2-5, the V gene TRBV7-3, with TRBD1 matching 9 bases. This chain's CDR3 is CASSLTGQGIGETQYF. The CDR3 nucleotides read TGTGCCAGCAGCTTAACGGGACAGGGTATTGGAGAGACCCAGTACTTC.